The text below deals with one T cell receptor beta chain. This clone's antigen is unknown. The record has no base qualities; no much larger clone is one base away. The germline V end is reduced by 4 bases and the J end by 7 bases; junction bases left unmatched: 8. Per the germline V gene, SGHRS is the CDR1 and YFSETQ is the CDR2. Counted from cysteine to phenylalanine, this CDR3 has 16 amino acids. Only CDR3 DNA remains: 48 bases, in frame from the first base. The immunoSEQ Assay, a bias-controlled multiplex PCR, was used to amplify TCRbeta CDR3 regions from genomic DNA. The paper's data handling went like this. Within the assay, amplification of reference gene primers was used to estimate how many nucleated cells each sample contained. To quantify the absolute abundance of each unique TCRbeta CDR3 rearrangement, sequence reads were collapsed and filtered. For each sample, productive Simpson clonality was calculated as the square root of Simpson's diversity index over productive rearrangements. TCRdb carries this immuneACCESS record with in-frame sequences only. Its versions omit some clonotypes, under half of them owing to an unresolved V gene in the studies checked, with the rest unexplained. D and trimming come from the DNA, and the V and J calls and clone size come from that table. Within this sample are 140,000 or so clones, with about nine tenths of them counted one time only. The top ten clones comprise roughly 37% of the sample.

Samples from volunteer blood donors who had recovered from COVID-19 were contributed by a second Seattle source. Collaborating institutions collected whole blood in K2EDTA tubes following their own protocols. For TCRbeta analysis, collaborators shipped samples in one of three forms: frozen whole blood, isolated PBMCs, or DNA extracted from either of those sample types. The source of the sample is a study of blood T cell repertoires in COVID-19 (dated by TCRdb to 2019 to 2021). About the investigation overall: Collaborator samples came from the United States, Italy and Spain and covered acute and convalescent phases of COVID-19. The repertoires were released in a freely available public database meant as a resource for research on the immune response to SARS-CoV-2. A de-identified subject ID, COVID-19 status, age in years and sex were almost always included in the sample metadata. HLA class I and class II types, where available, came from metadata supplied by the sample provider rather than from assay-based typing. The samples were drawn from two sources: the first 160 participants of the ongoing ImmuneRACE study, and 1,000 to 1,500 subjects contributed by 6 global collaborators. The dataset comprised deeply sampled blood TCRbeta repertoires from subjects exposed to, actively infected with, or recovered from COVID-19. The material from the prospective study consisted of cDNA or gDNA derived from T cells, B-cell-depleted T cells, or PBMCs.

Beyond this particular receptor, the publication reports: The amount of clinical and demographic metadata varied by source and participant and was provided uncurated.

Sequenced input: peripheral blood. The source of this sequence is a middle-aged man who had recovered from COVID-19. The V and J genes are TRBV5-1 and TRBJ2-3; 14 nucleotides in the junction match TRBD2. The base sequence is TGCGCCAGCAGCCTTGGACTAGCGGGGGGTCAGCATACGCAGTATTTT. Translated, this is CASSLGLAGGQHTQYF.